Each of the 3 T cell receptor beta chains below was sequenced from the same sample in a study of identifying expanded T cells in peripheral blood. Sequencing was performed with immunoSEQ multiplex PCR; in TCRdb, only in-frame clones are kept and a portion is missing. This table holds about 58,000 clones, around 90% found once. Material: blood. The receptors were sampled from a person between 18 and 75 years old in good health.

This chain joins TRBV27 and TRBJ2-3; the D call may be TRBD1 or TRBD2 (5 bases each). Germline V gene lookup returns CDR1 MNHEY and CDR2 SMNVEV (reference sequence). The V end was cut by 3 bases, the J end by 2 bases, with 9 bases between. This CDR3 contains 14 residues. CDR3 region: CASSFWGYTDTQYF. CDR3 bases: TGTGCCAGCAGTTTTTGGGGGTACACAGATACGCAGTATTTT.

The gene calls are TRBV2 and TRBJ2-3; 11 bases line up with TRBD2. In germline, CDR1 is SNHLY, CDR2 FYNNEI. Trimming at V came to 7 bases and at J to 2 bases, leaving 5 bases not matched to a gene. The CDR3 loop spans 15 amino acids. As DNA, the CDR3 is TGTGCCAGCACCAGACTAGCGGGGATCACAGATACGCAGTATTTT. This codes for CASTRLAGITDTQYF.

The chain joins TRBV6-6 to TRBJ1-2; TRBD1 matches 7 bases. The V segment lost 4 bases and the J segment 5 bases; nucleotides outside the gene matches: 7. This CDR3 spans 14 amino acids. Germline V gene data show CDR1 as MNHNY and CDR2 as SVGAGI (reference sequence). Here the CDR3 reads CASSSPGTEYGYTF. The CDR3 nucleotides are TGTGCCAGCAGTTCCCCCGGGACAGAATATGGCTACACCTTC.